The TCR beta chain under discussion was sequenced for a study of regulatory T cells in long-lasting Graves disease. Whole-study context: Over-5-year antithyroid drug use with positive TSH receptor antibodies defined persistent Graves' disease in the study.

This clonotype came up many times. Its cognate antigen is unknown. The CDR3 is made up of 14 amino acids. Trimming shortened V by 3 bases and J by 4 bases, and 13 bases separated the two germline ends. Germline values: CDR1 MNHEY, CDR2 SVGAGI. For TCR beta, libraries came from iRepertoire HTBI primers and Arm-PCR of CDR3 regions. MiXCR, run by TCRdb on the multiplex PCR reads, gives a single entry per CDR3 protein. The sample gives approximately 400,000 distinct CDR3 sequences, roughly 25% of which show up once; less than 30% is in the top ten. Study-wide results and caveats: Persistent patients shared more public clonotypes (2,741) than new patients (approximately 900). Examination was confined to peripheral blood, excluding thyroid tissue.

The time point: persistent/refractory GD, antithyroid drugs over 5 years with positive TRAb. TCR sequences were obtained from RNA taken from PBMCs. The clonotype was recovered from a woman aged 35 to 49 with Graves disease. The chain recombines TRBV6-5 with TRBJ2-7; unclear D gene. The specimen comprised peripheral blood mononuclear cells (PBMCs), sampled when the disease was refractory, from a patient treated with antithyroid drugs. This CDR3 reads CASSYFASTYEQYF. The DNA of the CDR3 is TGTGCCAGCAGTTATTTTGCTAGTACTTACGAGCAGTACTTC.